The 6 T cell receptor beta chains given below trace back to one sample, sequenced in a study of shared clonotypes between healthy human individuals. Sequencing was performed with immunoSEQ multiplex PCR; in TCRdb, only in-frame clones are kept and a portion is missing. The sample lists some 2.1 million clones; approximately 92% were seen once. The naive CD8 subset, CD45RO-negative cells positively selected for CCR7, excluded terminally differentiated effector memory CD45RA+ cells. The sample was naive CD8+ T cells from PBMCs. Receptor source: a man aged 18 to 35 in good health. Some clones in this sample may be carry-over from other donors' samples.

About this clone itself: A much more abundant neighbour one base away suggests this may be a read error. Other nucleotide sequences from this sample produce the same CDR3. The V call is TRBV28, the J call TRBJ1-1, with D unresolved. CDR1 is MDHEN and CDR2 is SYDVKM in the germline V gene. With 2 bases removed from V and 3 bases from J, the gap between germline ends came to 1 base. The CDR3 has 11 residues. Here the CDR3 reads CASSLDTEAFF. DNA for the CDR3: TGTGCCAGCAGTTTAGACACTGAAGCTTTCTTT.

The chain couples TRBV28 to TRBJ1-1; D is ambiguous. Germline V CDR1 and CDR2: MDHEN, SYDVKM. Trimming left V 2 bases short and J 3 bases short, with 13 bases between. The CDR3 runs to 15 residues. DNA for the CDR3: TGTGCCAGCAGTTTACTTTTCAGAATTGACACTGAAGCTTTCTTT. The encoded protein is CASSLLFRIDTEAFF.

About this clone: Other DNA sequences in the sample encode the same CDR3. This chain uses TRBV4-1 with TRBJ2-1, with 7 bases lining up with TRBD1. J was trimmed by 5 bases and V by 3 bases; bases with no gene match: 4. CDR1 and CDR2 (germline): MGHRA, YSYEKL. This CDR3 has 14 amino acids. CDR3 loop: CASSQTTGNNEQFF. Written as DNA, the CDR3 is TGCGCCAGCAGCCAGACGACAGGGAACAATGAGCAGTTCTTC.

The rearrangement joins TRBV6-1 to TRBJ2-7; weak D call: TRBD2 (5 bases). The V end was cut by 2 bases, the J end by 3 bases, with 11 bases between. CDR3 length: 14 residues. Germline CDR1 and CDR2: MNHNS and SASEGT. The CDR3 here is CASSEKGANYEQYF. The CDR3 DNA reads as TGTGCCAGCAGTGAAAAGGGAGCAAACTACGAGCAGTACTTC.

As to this clone: The same CDR3 arises from other DNA sequences in this sample as well. The CDR3 nucleotides read TGTGCCAGCAGCTTAGGGCTAGCGGAGCAAGAGACCCAGTACTTC. Translation: CASSLGLAEQETQYF. V usage is TRBV7-8 and J usage is TRBJ2-5; the match to TRBD2 covers 7 bases. Germline CDR1 SGHVS, CDR2 FQNEAQ. The CDR3 covers 15 residues. Trimming took 1 base from V and 2 from J; bases not matched to a gene: 4.

The V call is TRBV7-9, the J call TRBJ1-1; 7 bases fit TRBD1. Germline CDR1 and CDR2: SEHNR and FQNEAQ (reference sequence). The CDR3 loop spans 13 amino acids. After removal of 3 bases from V and 8 bases from J, the junction contained 6 bases not matched to a gene. The DNA of the CDR3 is TGTGCCAGCAGCTTTTTATTGGACAGGGAAGCTTTCTTT. Translation: CASSFLLDREAFF.